The rows below give T cell receptor beta chains drawn from one sample of a study of CD8 T cells in ankylosing spondylitis. TCRdb ran MiXCR on the 5' RACE reads and lists one entry per CDR3 protein. The table records 700,000 to 1,000,000 distinct CDR3 sequences, 12% of them present only once. The sequencing input was blood, either unsorted or a sorted T cell fraction (not recorded which). These receptor sequences come from a male donor with ankylosing spondylitis. Both conserved end residues are part of each CDR3. D genes are given only for firm matches. Size values are once, few and many counts, or a class for expanded clones, and some rows have none.

>TRBV28|TRBJ2-5|few|.
TGTGCCAGCAGTTTATTTTTTGGGACCCAGTACTTC
CASSLFFGTQYF
>TRBV20-1|TRBJ2-1|.|TRBD2
TGCAGTGCTAGAGCCGGGACTAGCGGGAGCTATAATGAGCAGTTCTTC
CSARAGTSGSYNEQFF
>TRBV6-2/TRBV6-3|TRBJ2-1|few|.
TGTGCCAGCAGTTACCTGGACGACAATGAGCAGTTCTTC
CASSYLDDNEQFF
>TRBV4-1|TRBJ2-3|once|.
TGCGCCAGCAGCCCACACCTGGGTCCAGCTACAGATACGCAGTATTTT
CASSPHLGPATDTQYF
>TRBV5-1|TRBJ1-1|few|TRBD1
TGCGCCAGCAGGCGACAGGGGATCACTGAAGCTTTCTTT
CASRRQGITEAFF
>TRBV5-6|TRBJ2-1|.|.
TGTGCCAGCCACCTTCGAGGGGGTTTCCCCTACAATGAGCAGTTCTTC
CASHLRGGFPYNEQFF
>TRBV5-1|TRBJ1-4|.|TRBD1
TGCGCCAGCAGCCCCTTGACAGGGGGGGATGAAAAACTGTTTTTT
CASSPLTGGDEKLFF
>TRBV6-1|TRBJ2-7|few|.
TGTGCCAGCAGTGAATTAGGGCGGATGGACGAGCAGTACTTC
CASSELGRMDEQYF
>TRBV10-3|TRBJ1-1|.|.
TGTGCCATCAGTGAGTCGTATTACAGAAATGAAGCTTTCTTT
CAISESYYRNEAFF
>TRBV20-1|TRBJ2-3|few|TRBD2
TGCAGTGCCCAGACTAGCGGGAGAGCAGATACGCAGTATTTT
CSAQTSGRADTQYF
>TRBV20-1|TRBJ2-3|.|TRBD2
TGCAGTGCTAGATCGTCTGGCGGGAGGTTCGATACGCAGTATTTT
CSARSSGGRFDTQYF
>TRBV11-2|TRBJ2-7|.|TRBD1
TGTGCCAGCAGCCCCCGACAGGGATTAATCTACGAGCAGTACTTC
CASSPRQGLIYEQYF
>TRBV7-2|TRBJ2-6|.|TRBD1
TGTGCCAGCACCCGGACAGGGGGCGCAACTGGGGCCAACGTCCTGACTTTC
CASTRTGGATGANVLTF
>TRBV10-3|TRBJ2-7|once|.
TGTGCCATCGGTGGACAGCCTGGCGAGCAGTACTTC
CAIGGQPGEQYF
>TRBV6-5|TRBJ2-7|once|.
TGTGCCAGCAGTTACGGGACCCAAGGCTACGAGCAGTACTTC
CASSYGTQGYEQYF
>TRBV5-1|TRBJ2-1|.|.
TGCGCCAGCAGCTTGGCTGGGCCCCGGGTTGGTGAGCAGTTCTTC
CASSLAGPRVGEQFF
>TRBV29-1|TRBJ2-5|.|.
TGCAGCGTTGAACCACAGGGACGGGAAGAGACCCAGTACTTC
CSVEPQGREETQYF
>TRBV5-1|TRBJ2-5|.|.
TGCGCCAGCAGCTTAGGAGAGTACGGAGAGACCCAGTACTTC
CASSLGEYGETQYF
>TRBV6-1|TRBJ1-2|few|.
TGTGCCAGCCGGGGCCCATCCCCGGCTAACTATGGCTACACCTTC
CASRGPSPANYGYTF
>TRBV18|TRBJ2-5|.|.
TGTGCCAGCTCACCACGTCCGGACAGTGGGGAGACCCAGTACTTC
CASSPRPDSGETQYF
>TRBV20-1|TRBJ1-6|few|.
TGCAGTGCCAAACAGGGCTCTGCTGATAATTCACCCCTCCACTTT
CSAKQGSADNSPLHF
>TRBV15|TRBJ2-1|few|TRBD1
TGTGCCACCAGCAGGGGACAGGGGGTAAATGAGCAGTTCTTC
CATSRGQGVNEQFF
>TRBV7-2|TRBJ1-1|many|.
TGTGCCAGCAGCTCCCGACTGTTCACTGAAGCTTTCTTT
CASSSRLFTEAFF
>TRBV29-1|TRBJ2-3|many|TRBD2
TGCAGCGTTCCTCTCCGGGGGGGCTGGGCAGATACGCAGTATTTT
CSVPLRGGWADTQYF
>TRBV24-1|TRBJ1-2|few|.
TGTGCCACCAACGCCGGGCCCTACTATGGCTACACCTTC
CATNAGPYYGYTF
>TRBV4-1|TRBJ1-2|few|TRBD1
TGCGCCAGCAGCCAAGCCGGGGGCGGGAATCCGGGACAGGGGGTAGCTAACTATGGCTACACCTTC
CASSQAGGGNPGQGVANYGYTF
>TRBV20-1|TRBJ1-2|few|TRBD1
TGCAGTGCTCCCGGACAGGGTCAAGGGGAGGACTATGGCTACACCTTC
CSAPGQGQGEDYGYTF
>TRBV12-3/TRBV12-4|TRBJ1-2|many|.
TGTGCCAGCAGTTCGACCCCCAAAGTAGTCGGCTACACCTTC
CASSSTPKVVGYTF
>TRBV20-1|TRBJ2-3|once|.
TGCAGTGCCTCACTTGGCCAGGCGAGCACAGATACGCAGTATTTT
CSASLGQASTDTQYF
>TRBV20-1|TRBJ2-7|few|TRBD2
TGCAGTGTTCTAGCGGGCCATACCTACGAGCAGTACTTC
CSVLAGHTYEQYF
>TRBV12-3/TRBV12-4|TRBJ2-1|few|TRBD2
TGTGCCAGCAAGAAGCGGGAGGGCCCCTACAATGAGCAGTTCTTC
CASKKREGPYNEQFF
>TRBV28|TRBJ2-5|.|TRBD1
TGTGCCAGTCAACCGACAGGGAAGAAGTACTTC
CASQPTGKKYF
>TRBV10-3|TRBJ2-1|.|.
TGTGCCATCAGATCGTCCAATGAGCAGTTCTTC
CAIRSSNEQFF
>TRBV20-1|TRBJ2-2|.|.
TGCAGTGCTCCCAGGGATTCGAACACCGGGGAGCTGTTTTTT
CSAPRDSNTGELFF
>TRBV9|TRBJ2-1|few|.
TGTGCCAGCAGCGTCCATCCTCTGGGCACCTTATCGAATGAGCAGTTCTTC
CASSVHPLGTLSNEQFF
>TRBV20-1|TRBJ2-3|.|.
TGCAGTGCTAGAGATCAACGGGGTGGTACGCAGTATTTT
CSARDQRGGTQYF
>TRBV29-1|TRBJ2-5|few|TRBD1
TGCAGCGTTGGGACAGGACAGGGGCGAGAGACCCAGTACTTC
CSVGTGQGRETQYF
>TRBV7-9|TRBJ1-5|.|TRBD1
TGTGCCAGCAGCTTAGCCGGGACAGGGGGCTTCAATCAGCCCCAGCATTTT
CASSLAGTGGFNQPQHF
>TRBV28|TRBJ2-7|.|.
TGTGCCAGCAGCCCTCTCGGCAGGGAGACCTACGAGCAGTACTTC
CASSPLGRETYEQYF
>TRBV28|TRBJ2-1|.|.
TGTGCCGCCAACGGACAGAGCTCCTACAATGGGCAGTTCTTC
CAANGQSSYNGQFF
>TRBV2|TRBJ2-7|few|TRBD2
TGTGCCAGCAGCTTCCTCGGCGGGAGCTCCTACGAGCAGTACTTC
CASSFLGGSSYEQYF